This section outlines one T cell receptor beta chain sequence together with its context. These data come from a study of blood T cell repertoires in COVID-19. Overall study context: Acute and convalescent COVID-19 samples came from the United States, Italy and Spain. T cells, B-cell-depleted T cells, or PBMCs provided the cDNA or gDNA that served as material.

In the source study's methods: The assay estimated nucleated cells by amplifying reference gene primers. Libraries were prepared by immunoSEQ multiplex PCR; TCRdb keeps only in-frame clonotypes and omits some of them. V, J and clone size reflect that table, while D and trimming were determined from the DNA. The sample yields about 100,000 clones, almost 80% seen once. After removal of 1 base from V and 4 bases from J, the junction contained 7 bases not matched to a gene. The CDR3 has 16 amino acids. The germline gives CDR1 SGHAT, CDR2 FQNNGV. The sequenced sample was peripheral blood. The sequence derives from a man aged 70 or older with active or convalescent COVID-19. The rearrangement links TRBV11-2 to TRBJ2-7, with 10 nucleotides matching TRBD1. This CDR3 is CASSLGAGQGWYEQYF. The CDR3 nucleotides read TGTGCCAGCAGCTTAGGGGCGGGACAGGGGTGGTACGAGCAGTACTTC.